Given below is one TCR beta chain in context. Its antigen is not identified. The length of the CDR3 is 16 residues. The germline CDR1 and CDR2 sequences are SEHNR and FQNEAQ (reference sequence). With 10 bases removed from V and 2 bases from J, the gap between germline ends came to 23 bases. The sample is drawn from a study of T cell repertoires in cytomegalovirus infection. As for the study in general: A matching HLA type, together with CMV infection, was signaled by public TCR beta signatures. Broader study findings: What dominated the ex vivo response were HLA-C-restricted CMV-specific TCR beta clonotypes.

TCRdb recomputed calls from the reads with MiXCR, one row per CDR3 protein. Among about 890,000 distinct CDR3 sequences listed, around 30% were seen once. The sample here was cultured CD8+ T cells from PBMCs, taken from culture after CMV antigen stimulation. The chain uses TRBV7-9 and TRBJ1-2; a weak D match, TRBD1 (6 bases). The receptor's source is a human donor in good health (CMV status not recorded). Some clones in this sample may be carry-over from other donors' samples. CDR3 DNA: TGTGCCACCAACATTAGGGGCGGACAGTCGAACTATGGCTACACCTTC. Amino acids: CATNIRGGQSNYGYTF.